What follows describes a single TCR beta chain. Assay: immunoSEQ multiplex PCR; the TCRdb copy retains only in-frame clones and omits some. The sample has about 140,000 clones; 70% to 80% are singletons. The CDR3 extends over 18 amino acids. The J segment lost 7 bases and the V segment lost 4 bases, leaving 12 bases of the junction unmatched. CDR1 SGHAT and CDR2 FQNNGV come from the germline V gene. These data come from a study of blood T cell repertoires in COVID-19. The chain uses TRBV11-2 and TRBJ2-2, with 13 bases aligning to TRBD2. This clonotype was obtained from an elderly woman with active or convalescent COVID-19. The sample taken for sequencing was peripheral blood. The CDR3 is CASSSHPTSGGGDGELFF. The CDR3 nucleotides read TGTGCCAGCAGCTCCCACCCAACTAGCGGGGGGGGTGACGGGGAGCTGTTTTTT.